This TCR beta chain was captured by sequencing in a study of CD8+CD57+ T cells in acquired aplastic anemia. Germline values: CDR1 SGHVS, CDR2 FNYEAQ. The CDR3 covers 15 residues. Trimming removed 2 bases from V and 2 bases from J, with 13 bases in between. Researchers used genomic DNA as the template to profile TCR beta VDJ and CDR3. MiXCR, applied by TCRdb to the reads, yields one record per CDR3 protein. The sample lists a few hundred thousand distinct CDR3 sequences, 50% to 70% occurring once. The TCR was taken from a human donor with severe aplastic anemia or a healthy control (not recorded which). The sequenced material came from sorted CD4+, CD8+, or CD8+CD57+ T cells (not recorded which) from PBMCs. The chain combines TRBV7-6 with TRBJ2-7; D unclear. The CDR3 sequence is CASSLSQASTYEQYF. The CDR3, as DNA: TGTGCCAGCAGCTTATCGCAGGCGAGCACCTACGAGCAGTACTTC.